In its sample, the clone carrying this T cell receptor beta chain was seen once. Its antigen is currently unknown. Brentuximab vedotin exposure varied, and every patient relapsed after autologous stem cell transplantation. Germline V lookup: CDR1 MNHNS, CDR2 SASEGT. J gave up 4 bases and V 7 bases, and 7 bases lay outside the gene matches. The CDR3 loop spans 14 amino acids. These data are taken from a study of PD-1 blockade in classical Hodgkin lymphoma. The method was immunoSEQ multiplex PCR; TCRdb's version includes in-frame clones alone and lacks a portion of them. The table lists about 93,000 clones, roughly 79% of them singletons, with roughly 15% in the top ten. General observations from the study: Newly diagnosed patients had diversity similar to the baseline diversity of complete responders. CD8+ TCR diversity did not rise significantly by C4D1, unlike CD4+.

This chain joins TRBV6-1 and TRBJ2-5, with 9 bases fitting TRBD2. This sequence originates from a human donor with classical Hodgkin lymphoma. Material: peripheral blood mononuclear cells (PBMCs), obtained before the second cycle of nivolumab. The CDR3: CASTGTSLRETQYF. The CDR3 DNA is TGTGCCAGCACCGGGACTAGCCTTAGAGAGACCCAGTACTTC.